A single sample is the source of the 23 T cell receptor beta chains below, sequenced in a study of beta chain features in type 1 diabetes. As every portion of the isolated RNA was reverse transcribed, the sequencing read expressed TCRB transcripts. The data were produced by immunoSEQ multiplex PCR, yet TCRdb's version contains in-frame clones alone and is incomplete. The sample consists of 160,000 or so clones, roughly 9% of them appearing once. The specimen was central memory CD4+ T cells from blood. Every receptor here comes from a woman aged 18 to 35 in good health.

This clone was seen a few times. V usage is TRBV15 and J usage is TRBJ1-5, with TRBD1 matching over 8 bases. V shed 5 bases, J shed 4 bases, and the junction held 1 base outside the gene matches. The CDR3 is 13 residues long. Germline lookup yields CDR1 LNHNV and CDR2 YYDKDF (reference sequence). Here the CDR3 reads CATSGDRNQPQHF. CDR3 nucleotides: TGTGCCACCAGCGGGGACAGGAATCAGCCCCAGCATTTT.

To note about this clone: The identical CDR3 is also encoded by other nucleotide sequences in the sample. The rearrangement joins TRBV29-1 to TRBJ1-1, with D possibly being TRBD1 (6 bases). CDR1 and CDR2 from the germline V gene are SQVTM and ANQGSEA. Trimming removed 7 bases at V and 0 bases at J, with 9 bases between. The CDR3 totals 12 residues. Here the CDR3 reads CSGGGMNTEAFF. As DNA, the CDR3 is TGCAGCGGGGGGGGCATGAACACTGAAGCTTTCTTT. Full variable domain (missing parts from reference TRBV29-1 and TRBJ1-1): SAVISQKPSRDICQRGTSLTIQCQVDSQVTMMFWYRQQPGQSLTLIATANQGSEATYESGFVIDKFPISRPNLTFSTLTVSNMSPEDSSIYLCSGGGMNTEAFFGQGTRLTVV.

The chain couples TRBV7-3 to TRBJ1-2, with 8 bases matching TRBD1. J gave up 4 bases and V 1 base, and 5 bases lay outside the gene matches. The length of the CDR3 is 15 residues. CDR1 SGHTA and CDR2 FQGTGA come from the germline V gene. The CDR3 loop reads CASSLIAGGVYGYTF. Here the CDR3 DNA reads TGTGCCAGCAGCTTAATTGCAGGGGGCGTCTATGGCTACACCTTC.

The CDR3 protein is CASSQAATSVGQETQYF. In nucleotides, the CDR3 is TGCGCCAGCAGCCAAGCCGCGACTAGCGTGGGCCAAGAGACCCAGTACTTC. V gene TRBV4-1 combines with J gene TRBJ2-5; TRBD2 matches at 8 bases. CDR3 length equals 17 residues. V dropped 1 base and J dropped 1; count of bases not matched to a gene: 8. The V gene's germline CDR1 is MGHRA and CDR2 YSYEKL.

A few counts support this clone. J is TRBJ2-3 and V is TRBV9; 9 bases map to TRBD2. V shed 3 bases and J 1 base; nucleotides not matched to a gene: 9. The CDR3 has 17 residues. Per the germline V gene, CDR1 is SGDLS and CDR2 is YYNGEE. DNA of the CDR3: TGTGCCAGCAGCGCCGCCCCTATAGCGGGGGGCACAGATACGCAGTATTTT. It codes for CASSAAPIAGGTDTQYF. Looking up the rest from reference TRBV9 and TRBJ2-3 gives the full variable domain: DSGVTQTPKHLITATGQRVTLRCSPRSGDLSVYWYQQSLDQGLQFLIQYYNGEERAKGNILERFSAQQFPDLHSELNLSSLELGDSALYFCASSAAPIAGGTDTQYFGPGTRLTVL.

CDR3 DNA: TGTGCCAGCAGTTCACTAGCGGGGGTCTACGAGCAGTACTTC. Protein sequence: CASSSLAGVYEQYF. V usage is TRBV5-4 and J usage is TRBJ2-7; 11 bases map to TRBD2. The germline CDR1 and CDR2 sequences are SGHNT and YYREEE (reference sequence). Trimming at V came to 5 bases and at J to 3 bases, leaving 4 bases not matched to a gene. The CDR3 loop spans 14 amino acids.

This clone was seen only a few times. The V and J genes are TRBV7-9 and TRBJ2-5; TRBD1 might be the D (5 bases). Germline CDR1 and CDR2: SEHNR and FQNEAQ (reference sequence). Deletions cut 0 bases from V and 5 bases from J, with 13 bases between. The CDR3 has 15 residues. The CDR3 sequence is CASSLAGARDETQYF. CDR3 sequence (DNA): TGTGCCAGCAGCTTAGCTGGGGCCCGCGATGAGACCCAGTACTTC. Supplemented by reference TRBV7-9 and TRBJ2-5, the full variable domain reads DTGVSQNPRHKITKRGQNVTFRCDPISEHNRLYWYRQTLGQGPEFLTYFQNEAQLEKSRLLSDRFSAERPKGSFSTLEIQRTEQGDSAMYLCASSLAGARDETQYFGPGTRLLVL.

This clone showed up just a few times. This sequence joins TRBV19 and TRBJ2-6; D is perhaps TRBD2 (6 bases). Trimming stripped 1 base from V and 0 bases from J, with 13 bases between. Per germline, CDR1 LNHDA and CDR2 SQIVND (reference sequence). This CDR3 is built from 18 residues. The CDR3 region is CASSIAGGDGSGANVLTF. CDR3 bases: TGTGCCAGTAGTATAGCAGGAGGGGACGGCTCTGGGGCCAACGTCCTGACTTTC.

J is TRBJ1-2 and V is TRBV2; D is perhaps TRBD1 (5 bases). CDR1 and CDR2 from the germline V gene are SNHLY and FYNNEI. The ends were cut back, 3 bases at V and 4 bases at J, with 9 bases in the middle. The CDR3 has 13 residues. In DNA, the CDR3 is TGTGCCAGCAGTGACAGGGAGGTCTATGGCTACACCTTC. Protein sequence: CASSDREVYGYTF.

The chain links TRBV29-1 to TRBJ2-5; 7 bases are a match to TRBD1. V shed 4 bases and J 0 bases; nucleotides not matched to a gene: 11. CDR1 is SQVTM and CDR2 is ANQGSEA in the germline V gene. CDR3 length: 16 residues. The CDR3 reads CSVGNGPTGDQETQYF. The CDR3 bases are TGCAGCGTTGGCAACGGACCCACAGGGGACCAAGAGACCCAGTACTTC.

This clone was counted a few times. The chain couples TRBV10-3 to TRBJ2-7; weak D call: TRBD2 (6 bases). Germline CDR1 and CDR2: ENHRY and SYGVKD. V shed 4 bases and J shed 3 bases, with 10 bases lying between them. CDR3 size: 13 residues. The CDR3 here is CAISVQEGYEQYF. DNA of the CDR3: TGTGCCATCAGTGTACAGGAGGGCTACGAGCAGTACTTC.

A few counts support this clone. V gene TRBV9 combines with J gene TRBJ1-6, with a possible D match to TRBD1 (6 bases). There are 16 residues in the CDR3. The V gene lost 4 bases and the J gene lost 9 bases, with 20 bases spanning the gap. Germline V lookup: CDR1 SGDLS, CDR2 YYNGEE. CDR3 residues: CASSLLGTPSFSPLHF. The CDR3 coding sequence is TGTGCCAGCAGCTTACTGGGGACACCATCCTTTTCACCCCTCCACTTT. The entire variable domain, with the rest obtained from reference TRBV9 and TRBJ1-6, is as follows: DSGVTQTPKHLITATGQRVTLRCSPRSGDLSVYWYQQSLDQGLQFLIQYYNGEERAKGNILERFSAQQFPDLHSELNLSSLELGDSALYFCASSLLGTPSFSPLHFGNGTRLTVT.

The V and J genes are TRBV25-1 and TRBJ2-3; TRBD2 might be the D (7 bases). In germline, CDR1 is MGHDK, CDR2 SYGVNS. This CDR3 has 15 residues. Trimming left V 4 bases short and J 1 base short, with 12 bases between. In DNA, the CDR3 is TGTGCCAGCAGTGGGGGGGGGCTGGGCACAGATACGCAGTATTTT. Amino acids: CASSGGGLGTDTQYF.

This clone was seen a handful of times. CDR3 sequence (DNA): TGTGCCAGCTCAGCCACCGTAGGGGACCAAGAGACCCAGTACTTC. Protein sequence: CASSATVGDQETQYF. The J gene is TRBJ2-5, the V gene TRBV18, with a tentative D call TRBD1 (5 bases). V was shortened by 5 bases and J by 0 bases, with 13 bases between the two germline ends. Looked up from germline, CDR1 is KGHSH and CDR2 is LQKENI. This CDR3 is 15 amino acids long.

V usage is TRBV13 and J usage is TRBJ1-3, with 11 bases lining up with TRBD1. CDR3 length: 18 residues. CDR1 is PRHDT and CDR2 is FYEKMQ in the germline V gene (reference sequence). The ends lost 2 bases at V and 0 bases at J; junction bases unmatched: 6. This CDR3 is CASSLLGQGANSGNTIYF. In DNA form, the CDR3 reads TGTGCCAGCAGCTTACTCGGACAGGGGGCGAACTCTGGAAACACCATATATTTT.

The chain links TRBV29-1 to TRBJ2-5; 7 bases agree with TRBD1. Per the germline V gene, CDR1 is SQVTM and CDR2 is ANQGSEA. The CDR3 is 14 amino acids. V was clipped by 4 bases and J by 0 bases; unmatched bases: 5. CDR3 loop: CSVGARGNQETQYF. In nucleotides, the CDR3 is TGCAGCGTTGGGGCCAGGGGGAACCAAGAGACCCAGTACTTC.

The chain couples TRBV27 to TRBJ1-5; weak D call: TRBD1 (6 bases). Trimming cost V 5 bases and J 1 base, with 12 bases left between them. The CDR3 runs to 15 residues. The germline CDR1 and CDR2 sequences are MNHEY and SMNVEV (reference sequence). CDR3 DNA sequence: TGTGCCAGCAGTCCCTACACAGGGAGCAATCAGCCCCAGCATTTT. It specifies CASSPYTGSNQPQHF.

This clone was seen a handful of times. The V and J genes are TRBV29-1 and TRBJ1-2; 7 bases are shared with TRBD1. The CDR3 has 14 residues. J lost 4 bases, V lost 4 bases, and 9 bases had no gene match. Germline CDR1 is SQVTM and CDR2 is ANQGSEA. The DNA for the CDR3 is TGCAGCGTTGTGGGGACAGCGACCTTCTATGGCTACACCTTC. Translation: CSVVGTATFYGYTF.

The chain carries TRBV4-1 and TRBJ2-6, with TRBD1 matching 8 bases. This CDR3 is built from 17 residues. Germline CDR1 and CDR2: MGHRA and YSYEKL. Trimming removed 4 bases from V and 1 base from J; junction bases left unmatched: 6. CDR3 amino acids: CASSRGQAGSGANVLTF. CDR3 nucleotide sequence: TGCGCCAGCAGCCGGGGACAGGCGGGGTCTGGGGCCAACGTCCTGACTTTC.

The rearrangement links TRBV4-1 to TRBJ2-1; the D gene is possibly TRBD2 (6 bases). Deletions cut 4 bases from V and 5 bases from J, with 21 bases between. This CDR3 has 17 residues. Per the germline V gene, CDR1 is MGHRA and CDR2 is YSYEKL. The CDR3 loop reads CASSRVSVGTPNNEQFF. DNA for the CDR3: TGCGCCAGCAGCCGCGTTTCCGTCGGGACTCCCAACAATGAGCAGTTCTTC.

The table lists this clone with many counts. The chain employs TRBV18 and TRBJ1-1; D gene uncertain. The CDR3 runs 11 residues. In germline, CDR1 is KGHSH, CDR2 LQKENI. The V end lost 5 bases, the J end lost 7 bases, and 8 bases lay between the germline ends. The CDR3 spells CASSSLIEAFF. The CDR3 coding sequence is TGTGCCAGCTCATCCTTAATTGAAGCTTTCTTT.

The V call is TRBV5-4, the J call TRBJ2-7, with TRBD2 matching 8 bases. Per germline, CDR1 SGHNT and CDR2 YYREEE (reference sequence). The ends lost 4 bases at V and 4 bases at J; junction bases unmatched: 13. The CDR3 has 16 residues. CDR3 sequence: CASSPPARLATYEQYF. For the CDR3, the DNA is TGTGCCAGCAGCCCACCCGCCCGACTAGCGACTTACGAGCAGTACTTC.

J is TRBJ2-1 and V is TRBV6-6, with 7 positions matching TRBD2. The CDR3 length is 14 residues. Germline trimming cut 5 bases from V and 2 bases from J; bases unmatched to any gene: 3. Germline CDR1 and CDR2: MNHNY and SVGAGI (reference sequence). As DNA, the CDR3 is TGTGCCAGCAGTACGGGACTACCCTACAATGAGCAGTTCTTC. Protein product: CASSTGLPYNEQFF.